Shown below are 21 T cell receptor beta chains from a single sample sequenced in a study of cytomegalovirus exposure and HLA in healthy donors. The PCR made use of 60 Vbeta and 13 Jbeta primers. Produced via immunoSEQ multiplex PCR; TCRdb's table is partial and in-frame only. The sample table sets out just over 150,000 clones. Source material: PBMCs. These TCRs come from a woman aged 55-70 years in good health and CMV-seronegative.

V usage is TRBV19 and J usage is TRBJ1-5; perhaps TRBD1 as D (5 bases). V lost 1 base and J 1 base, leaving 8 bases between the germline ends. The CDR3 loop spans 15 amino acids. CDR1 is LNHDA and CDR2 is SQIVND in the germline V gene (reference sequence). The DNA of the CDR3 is TGTGCCAGTAGTATAGGGGGCGGAAGCAATCAGCCCCAGCATTTT. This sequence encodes CASSIGGGSNQPQHF.

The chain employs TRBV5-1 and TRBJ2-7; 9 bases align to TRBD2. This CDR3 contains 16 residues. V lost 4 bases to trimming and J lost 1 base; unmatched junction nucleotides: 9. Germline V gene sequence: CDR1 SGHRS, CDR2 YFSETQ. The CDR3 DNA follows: TGCGCCAGCAGCCCCAGAGCGGGAGGTGGGTCCTACGAGCAGTACTTC. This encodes CASSPRAGGGSYEQYF.

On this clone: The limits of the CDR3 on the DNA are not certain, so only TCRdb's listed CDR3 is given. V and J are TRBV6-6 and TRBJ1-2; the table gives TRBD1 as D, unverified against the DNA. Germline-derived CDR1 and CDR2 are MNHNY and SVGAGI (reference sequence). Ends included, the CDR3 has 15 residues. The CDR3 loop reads CASSSSTASSHGYTF.

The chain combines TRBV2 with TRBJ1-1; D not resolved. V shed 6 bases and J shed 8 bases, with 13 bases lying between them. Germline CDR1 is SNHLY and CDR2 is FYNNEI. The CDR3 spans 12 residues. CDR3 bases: TGTGCCAGCAGCAGGATTCGGTACGAAGCTTTCTTT. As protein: CASSRIRYEAFF.

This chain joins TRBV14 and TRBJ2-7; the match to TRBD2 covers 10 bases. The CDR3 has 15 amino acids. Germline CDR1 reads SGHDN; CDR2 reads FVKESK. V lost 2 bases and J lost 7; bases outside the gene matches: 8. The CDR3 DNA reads TGTGCCAGCAGCCAACAAAGCGGGAGGGCCTGGGAGCAGTACTTC. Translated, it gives CASSQQSGRAWEQYF.

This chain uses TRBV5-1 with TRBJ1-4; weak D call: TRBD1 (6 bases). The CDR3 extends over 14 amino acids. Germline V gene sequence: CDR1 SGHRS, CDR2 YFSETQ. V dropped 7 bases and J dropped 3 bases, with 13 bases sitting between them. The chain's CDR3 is CASGRGQSNEKLFF. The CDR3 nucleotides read TGCGCCAGCGGGCGGGGGCAGTCTAATGAAAAACTGTTTTTT.

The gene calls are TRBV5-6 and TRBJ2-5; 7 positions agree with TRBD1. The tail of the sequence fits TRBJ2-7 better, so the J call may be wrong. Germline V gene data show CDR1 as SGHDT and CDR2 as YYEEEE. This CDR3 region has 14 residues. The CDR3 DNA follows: TGTGCCAGCAGCCTAGGGACAGTCGTCTACGAGCAGTACTTC. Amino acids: CASSLGTVVYEQYF.

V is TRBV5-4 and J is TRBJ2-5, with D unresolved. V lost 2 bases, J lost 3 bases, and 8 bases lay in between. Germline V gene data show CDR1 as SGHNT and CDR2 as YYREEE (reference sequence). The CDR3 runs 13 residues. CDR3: CASSFRGEETQYF. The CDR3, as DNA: TGTGCCAGCAGCTTTCGTGGAGAAGAGACCCAGTACTTC.

The CDR3 DNA is TGTGCCAGCAGCGGCCGAGATAACTACGAGCAGTACTTC. It specifies CASSGRDNYEQYF. The chain carries TRBV9 and TRBJ2-7; the D is unclear. Germline CDR1 is SGDLS and CDR2 is YYNGEE. V was shortened by 3 bases and J by 3 bases, with 10 bases between the two germline ends. There are 13 residues in the CDR3.

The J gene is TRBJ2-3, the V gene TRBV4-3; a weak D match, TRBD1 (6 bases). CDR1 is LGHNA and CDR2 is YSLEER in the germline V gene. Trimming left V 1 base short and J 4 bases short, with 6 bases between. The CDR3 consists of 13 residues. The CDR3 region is CASSQAGADTQYF. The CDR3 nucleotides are TGCGCCAGCAGCCAAGCAGGGGCAGATACGCAGTATTTT.

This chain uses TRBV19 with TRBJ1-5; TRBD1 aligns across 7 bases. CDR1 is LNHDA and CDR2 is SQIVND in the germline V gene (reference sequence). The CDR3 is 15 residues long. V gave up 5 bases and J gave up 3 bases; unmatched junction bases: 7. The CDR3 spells CASSPDRALNQPQHF. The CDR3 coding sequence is TGTGCCAGTAGTCCCGACAGGGCCCTCAATCAGCCCCAGCATTTT.

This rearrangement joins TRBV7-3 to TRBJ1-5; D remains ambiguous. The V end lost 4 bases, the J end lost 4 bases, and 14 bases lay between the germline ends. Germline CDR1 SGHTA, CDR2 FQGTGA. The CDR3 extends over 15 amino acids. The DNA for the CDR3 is TGTGCCAGCAGCTGGGAGTCAGCCTATAATCAGCCCCAGCATTTT. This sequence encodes CASSWESAYNQPQHF.

CDR3 protein: CSVVGARDTDTQYF. CDR3 coding DNA: TGCAGCGTTGTGGGCGCCAGGGATACAGATACGCAGTATTTT. The chain recombines TRBV29-1 with TRBJ2-3; D might be TRBD1 (5 bases). The germline V gene has CDR1 SQVTM and CDR2 ANQGSEA. Trimming left V 4 bases short and J 3 bases short, with 14 bases between. The CDR3 has 14 residues.

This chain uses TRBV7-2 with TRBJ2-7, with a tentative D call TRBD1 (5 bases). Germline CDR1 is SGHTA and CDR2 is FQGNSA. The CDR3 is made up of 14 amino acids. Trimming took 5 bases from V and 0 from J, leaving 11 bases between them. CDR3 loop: CASSTRQSSYEQYF. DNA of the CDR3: TGTGCCAGCAGCACCCGACAGAGCTCCTACGAGCAGTACTTC.

CDR3 sequence: CASSLVPTGGTEAFF. The DNA of the CDR3 is TGCGCCAGCAGCTTGGTTCCGACAGGGGGCACTGAAGCTTTCTTT. The chain recombines TRBV5-1 with TRBJ1-1, with 9 bases lining up with TRBD1. Trimming took 0 bases from V and 4 from J; bases not matched to a gene: 4. CDR1 and CDR2 (germline): SGHRS, YFSETQ. The CDR3 sequence is 15 residues long.

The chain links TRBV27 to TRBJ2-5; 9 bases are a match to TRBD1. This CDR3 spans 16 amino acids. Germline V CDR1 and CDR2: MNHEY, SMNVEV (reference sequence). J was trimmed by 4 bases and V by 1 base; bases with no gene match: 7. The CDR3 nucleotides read TGTGCCAGCAGTTTATACCGGGACAGGGAAGGAGAGACCCAGTACTTC. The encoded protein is CASSLYRDREGETQYF.

The CDR3 DNA reads TGTGCCAGCAGCTTCGGGCAGGGGAACACCGGGGAGCTGTTTTTT. This codes for CASSFGQGNTGELFF. This chain connects TRBV5-4 to TRBJ2-2; TRBD1 might be the D (5 bases). This CDR3 region has 15 residues. Germline loops: CDR1 SGHNT, CDR2 YYREEE (reference sequence). Between the trimmed V and J ends, which lost 2 bases and 1 base, there was a span of 9 bases.

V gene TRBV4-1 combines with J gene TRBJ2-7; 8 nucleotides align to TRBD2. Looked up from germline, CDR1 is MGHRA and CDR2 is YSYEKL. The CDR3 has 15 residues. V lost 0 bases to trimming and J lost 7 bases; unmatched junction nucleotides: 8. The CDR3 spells CASSQDSGSLREQYF. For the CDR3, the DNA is TGCGCCAGCAGCCAAGACAGCGGGAGCTTGAGGGAGCAGTACTTC.

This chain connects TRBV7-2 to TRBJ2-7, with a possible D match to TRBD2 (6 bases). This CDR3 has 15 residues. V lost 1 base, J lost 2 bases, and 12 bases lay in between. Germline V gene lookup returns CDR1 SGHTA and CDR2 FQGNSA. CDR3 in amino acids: CASSLVWGGTYEQYF. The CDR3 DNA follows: TGTGCCAGCAGCTTAGTTTGGGGAGGAACCTACGAGCAGTACTTC.

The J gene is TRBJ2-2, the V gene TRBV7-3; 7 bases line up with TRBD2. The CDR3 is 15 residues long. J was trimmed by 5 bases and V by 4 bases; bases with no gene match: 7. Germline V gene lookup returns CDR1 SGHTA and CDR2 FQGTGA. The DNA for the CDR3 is TGTGCCAGCAGCTCTCCTAGACTAGCTACCGGGGAGCTGTTTTTT. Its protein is CASSSPRLATGELFF.

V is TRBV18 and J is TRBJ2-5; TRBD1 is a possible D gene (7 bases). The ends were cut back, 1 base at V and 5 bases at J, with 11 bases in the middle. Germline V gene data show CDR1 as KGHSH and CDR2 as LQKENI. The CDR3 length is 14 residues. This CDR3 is CASSPRTGGETQYF. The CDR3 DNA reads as TGTGCCAGCTCACCACGGACAGGAGGGGAGACCCAGTACTTC. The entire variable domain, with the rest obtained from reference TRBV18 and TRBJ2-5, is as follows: NAGVMQNPRHLVRRRGQEARLRCSPMKGHSHVYWYRQLPEEGLKFMVYLQKENIIDESGMPKERFSAEFPKEGPSILRIQQVVRGDSAAYFCASSPRTGGETQYFGPGTRLLVL.